This TCR beta chain came from a study of cytomegalovirus exposure and HLA in healthy donors. General observations from the study: The authors judged a highly shared variant cluster likely a sequencing artifact. Later genetic work tied a missense DCLRE1C variant to beta-chain V and J trimming. CMV antigen specificity of a few CMV-associated chains was confirmed in vitro. A later analysis by the authors found several of the most significant clusters apparently linked to common viral pathogens.

A note on this clone: Its cognate antigen is unknown.

PCR primers comprised 60 Vbeta and 13 Jbeta primers. Sequencing used immunoSEQ multiplex PCR; TCRdb keeps in-frame clones, though not all of them. The table lists 90,000 to 130,000 clones, roughly 70% of them singletons. The CDR3 is made up of 15 amino acids. The germline V gene has CDR1 SEHNR and CDR2 FQNEAQ (reference sequence). V lost 0 bases to trimming and J lost 2 bases, with 10 bases between them. The chain links TRBV7-9 to TRBJ1-2; D not resolved. Sequenced material: PBMCs. The source is a woman in her thirties in good health and CMV-seronegative. The DNA for the CDR3 is TGTGCCAGCAGCTTAGCTGGCAGGCCGAACTATGGCTACACCTTC. Translated: CASSLAGRPNYGYTF.